The 15 T cell receptor beta chains reported below all come from one sample, sequenced in a study of technical replicates of blood from a handful of donors. Produced via immunoSEQ multiplex PCR; TCRdb's table is partial and in-frame only. This sample yields 75,000 to 90,000 clones, of which around 93% are seen a single time; approximately 0.22% belongs to the top ten. Sequences were obtained from T cells isolated from PBMCs. The origin of the receptors is a human donor in good health.

The chain carries TRBV6-5 and TRBJ1-1, with a tentative D call TRBD1 (6 bases). V was pared by 5 bases and J by 0 bases, with 10 bases between. From germline, CDR1 is MNHEY and CDR2 SVGAGI. The CDR3 is 14 residues long. DNA of the CDR3: TGTGCCAGCAGTATACAGGGTATGAACACTGAAGCTTTCTTT. Amino acid sequence: CASSIQGMNTEAFF.

The chain employs TRBV27 and TRBJ2-1; TRBD2 agrees at 7 bases. The V and J ends lost 6 bases and 0 bases, in that order; junction bases with no gene match: 5. The CDR3 runs 15 residues. Germline CDR1 reads MNHEY; CDR2 reads SMNVEV (reference sequence). In nucleotides, the CDR3 is TGTGCCAGCAGCCCTAGCGGCAGCTCCTACAATGAGCAGTTCTTC. Translated: CASSPSGSSYNEQFF.

This clone has just one count. This chain uses TRBV7-6 with TRBJ2-7, with D hard to call. The CDR3 totals 11 residues. Germline CDR1 SGHVS, CDR2 FNYEAQ. Trimming shortened V by 3 bases and J by 2 bases, and 2 bases separated the two germline ends. The CDR3 DNA is TGTGCCAGCAGCTTCGCCTACGAGCAGTACTTC. Residues: CASSFAYEQYF.

In DNA form, the CDR3 reads TGTGCCAGCAGCCCCTCCAGAGGTGGGACCCAGTACTTC. This translates into CASSPSRGGTQYF. The chain combines TRBV11-2 with TRBJ2-5; D remains unclear. Germline V CDR1 and CDR2: SGHAT, FQNNGV. V lost 5 bases and J 7 bases, leaving 14 bases between the germline ends. This CDR3 is 13 amino acids long.

This sequence joins TRBV29-1 and TRBJ2-7, with D possibly TRBD2 on 5 matching bases. The CDR3 has 11 residues. The germline CDR1 and CDR2 sequences are SQVTM and ANQGSEA. V gave up 7 bases and J gave up 9 bases, with 16 bases separating them. As DNA, the CDR3 is TGCAGCGCCGACGCGGGCACTTGGCAGTACTTC. It is translated as CSADAGTWQYF.

The rearrangement links TRBV28 to TRBJ2-7, with a tentative D call TRBD1 (5 bases). With 2 bases removed from V and 2 bases from J, the gap between germline ends came to 10 bases. Germline V gene lookup returns CDR1 MDHEN and CDR2 SYDVKM. This CDR3 spans 14 amino acids. CDR3: CASSLPGPAYEQYF. The CDR3 nucleotides are TGTGCCAGCAGTTTACCAGGGCCAGCCTACGAGCAGTACTTC.

The rearrangement joins TRBV18 to TRBJ2-1, with D uncertain. The CDR3 spans 13 residues. CDR1 KGHSH and CDR2 LQKENI come from the germline V gene. With 0 bases removed from V and 10 bases from J, the gap between germline ends came to 10 bases. The CDR3 loop is CASSPPGKSEQFF. The CDR3 nucleotides read TGTGCCAGCTCACCACCGGGCAAGAGCGAGCAGTTCTTC.

The chain links TRBV6-1 to TRBJ2-2, with D perhaps matching TRBD2 (7 bases). This CDR3 is 12 amino acids long. Trimming removed 11 bases from V and 6 bases from J, with 13 bases in between. The germline gives CDR1 MNHNS, CDR2 SASEGT. CDR3 protein: CAGRGGPGELFF. The CDR3, as DNA: TGTGCCGGGAGGGGGGGACCCGGGGAGCTGTTTTTT.

The chain couples TRBV10-1 to TRBJ1-2; D gene ambiguous. V lost 7 bases, J lost 5 bases, and 11 bases lay in between. This CDR3 has 12 amino acids. The germline gives CDR1 WNHNN, CDR2 SYGVQD (reference sequence). Here the CDR3 DNA reads TGCGCCAGCACTCCCCCCAGGTATGGCTACACCTTC. Amino acid sequence: CASTPPRYGYTF.

The chain recombines TRBV19 with TRBJ1-2; possible D gene TRBD1, 6 bases. CDR3 length: 16 amino acids. Germline CDR1 and CDR2: LNHDA and SQIVND (reference sequence). Trimming pared 0 bases from V and 6 bases from J, leaving 17 bases between. The DNA of the CDR3 is TGTGCCAGTAGTATAGAGGTAGGATGGACAGCCGATGGCTACACCTTC. Its translation: CASSIEVGWTADGYTF.

This sequence joins TRBV11-3 and TRBJ1-1; the D is unclear. V dropped 2 bases and J dropped 3 bases, with 19 bases sitting between them. Germline assignment: CDR1 SGHNT and CDR2 YENEEA. The CDR3 is made up of 17 amino acids. This chain's CDR3 is CASSLRLLALGDTEAFF. The CDR3 nucleotides read TGTGCCAGCAGCTTACGGCTTTTAGCCCTCGGCGACACTGAAGCTTTCTTT.

This clone occurred once. J is TRBJ2-1 and V is TRBV2; 11 bases fit TRBD2. The CDR3 extends over 15 amino acids. The germline V gene has CDR1 SNHLY and CDR2 FYNNEI. V shed 7 bases, J shed 3 bases, and the junction held 5 bases outside the gene matches. CDR3 coding DNA: TGTGCCAGCAACCTTAGCGGGGGGGACTACAATGAGCAGTTCTTC. Protein product: CASNLSGGDYNEQFF.

The chain recombines TRBV19 with TRBJ2-3; TRBD2 agrees at 16 bases. Germline assignment: CDR1 LNHDA and CDR2 SQIVND (reference sequence). CDR3 size: 15 residues. V trimming: 7 bases; J trimming: 5 bases; junction bases outside the gene matches: 3. CDR3 sequence: CASTGTSGREDTQYF. CDR3 nucleotide sequence: TGTGCCAGTACCGGGACTAGCGGGAGGGAAGATACGCAGTATTTT.

The chain links TRBV7-9 to TRBJ2-1; maybe TRBD2 (6 bases). Trimming took 3 bases from V and 7 from J, leaving 13 bases between them. This CDR3 has 14 residues. Looked up from germline, CDR1 is SEHNR and CDR2 is FQNEAQ (reference sequence). The CDR3 nucleotides are TGTGCCAGCAGCTTGGGGACTTTCCTAAATGAGCAGTTCTTC. The encoded protein is CASSLGTFLNEQFF.

The rearrangement links TRBV29-1 to TRBJ1-2; 9 bases are a match to TRBD1. CDR3 length equals 12 residues. Unmatched junction bases numbered 7, after V lost 6 bases and J lost 8 bases. Germline lookup yields CDR1 SQVTM and CDR2 ANQGSEA. In nucleotides, the CDR3 is TGCAGCGTCGCCGACAGGGGGAGCGGCTACACCTTC. Protein sequence: CSVADRGSGYTF. Full variable domain (remainder filled in from reference TRBV29-1 and TRBJ1-2): SAVISQKPSRDICQRGTSLTIQCQVDSQVTMMFWYRQQPGQSLTLIATANQGSEATYESGFVIDKFPISRPNLTFSTLTVSNMSPEDSSIYLCSVADRGSGYTFGSGTRLTVV.